What follows describes a single TCR beta chain. The antigen is unknown. The sample originates from a study of shared clonotypes between healthy human individuals. Whole-study findings and limits: Compared with memory subsets, naive subsets generally had larger estimated richness.

The V end was cut by 5 bases, the J end by 5 bases, with 16 bases between. CDR3 size: 14 residues. The V gene's germline CDR1 is SGHTA and CDR2 FQGNSA. The assay was immunoSEQ multiplex PCR, and TCRdb's table has in-frame clones only and misses some. The sample consists of roughly 1 million clones, around 75% of them appearing once. Input material: memory CD4+ T cells sorted from blood. Subset meaning: CD45RA-negative fraction. The source of this sequence is a man aged 18 to 30 in good health. This rearrangement joins TRBV7-2 to TRBJ2-7; D remains unclear. The CDR3 reads CASSKAGQINEQYF. The CDR3 bases are TGTGCCAGCAGCAAGGCTGGCCAGATCAACGAGCAGTACTTC.